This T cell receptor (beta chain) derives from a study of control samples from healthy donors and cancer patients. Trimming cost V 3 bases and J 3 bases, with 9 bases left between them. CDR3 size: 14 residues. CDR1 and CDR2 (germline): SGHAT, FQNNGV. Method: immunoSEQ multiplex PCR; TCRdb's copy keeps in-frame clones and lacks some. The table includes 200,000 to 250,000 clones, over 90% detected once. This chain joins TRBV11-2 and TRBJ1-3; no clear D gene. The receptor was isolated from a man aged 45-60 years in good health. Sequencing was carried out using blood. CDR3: CASSFYAGGNTIYF. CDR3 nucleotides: TGTGCCAGCAGCTTCTACGCAGGTGGAAACACCATATATTTT.